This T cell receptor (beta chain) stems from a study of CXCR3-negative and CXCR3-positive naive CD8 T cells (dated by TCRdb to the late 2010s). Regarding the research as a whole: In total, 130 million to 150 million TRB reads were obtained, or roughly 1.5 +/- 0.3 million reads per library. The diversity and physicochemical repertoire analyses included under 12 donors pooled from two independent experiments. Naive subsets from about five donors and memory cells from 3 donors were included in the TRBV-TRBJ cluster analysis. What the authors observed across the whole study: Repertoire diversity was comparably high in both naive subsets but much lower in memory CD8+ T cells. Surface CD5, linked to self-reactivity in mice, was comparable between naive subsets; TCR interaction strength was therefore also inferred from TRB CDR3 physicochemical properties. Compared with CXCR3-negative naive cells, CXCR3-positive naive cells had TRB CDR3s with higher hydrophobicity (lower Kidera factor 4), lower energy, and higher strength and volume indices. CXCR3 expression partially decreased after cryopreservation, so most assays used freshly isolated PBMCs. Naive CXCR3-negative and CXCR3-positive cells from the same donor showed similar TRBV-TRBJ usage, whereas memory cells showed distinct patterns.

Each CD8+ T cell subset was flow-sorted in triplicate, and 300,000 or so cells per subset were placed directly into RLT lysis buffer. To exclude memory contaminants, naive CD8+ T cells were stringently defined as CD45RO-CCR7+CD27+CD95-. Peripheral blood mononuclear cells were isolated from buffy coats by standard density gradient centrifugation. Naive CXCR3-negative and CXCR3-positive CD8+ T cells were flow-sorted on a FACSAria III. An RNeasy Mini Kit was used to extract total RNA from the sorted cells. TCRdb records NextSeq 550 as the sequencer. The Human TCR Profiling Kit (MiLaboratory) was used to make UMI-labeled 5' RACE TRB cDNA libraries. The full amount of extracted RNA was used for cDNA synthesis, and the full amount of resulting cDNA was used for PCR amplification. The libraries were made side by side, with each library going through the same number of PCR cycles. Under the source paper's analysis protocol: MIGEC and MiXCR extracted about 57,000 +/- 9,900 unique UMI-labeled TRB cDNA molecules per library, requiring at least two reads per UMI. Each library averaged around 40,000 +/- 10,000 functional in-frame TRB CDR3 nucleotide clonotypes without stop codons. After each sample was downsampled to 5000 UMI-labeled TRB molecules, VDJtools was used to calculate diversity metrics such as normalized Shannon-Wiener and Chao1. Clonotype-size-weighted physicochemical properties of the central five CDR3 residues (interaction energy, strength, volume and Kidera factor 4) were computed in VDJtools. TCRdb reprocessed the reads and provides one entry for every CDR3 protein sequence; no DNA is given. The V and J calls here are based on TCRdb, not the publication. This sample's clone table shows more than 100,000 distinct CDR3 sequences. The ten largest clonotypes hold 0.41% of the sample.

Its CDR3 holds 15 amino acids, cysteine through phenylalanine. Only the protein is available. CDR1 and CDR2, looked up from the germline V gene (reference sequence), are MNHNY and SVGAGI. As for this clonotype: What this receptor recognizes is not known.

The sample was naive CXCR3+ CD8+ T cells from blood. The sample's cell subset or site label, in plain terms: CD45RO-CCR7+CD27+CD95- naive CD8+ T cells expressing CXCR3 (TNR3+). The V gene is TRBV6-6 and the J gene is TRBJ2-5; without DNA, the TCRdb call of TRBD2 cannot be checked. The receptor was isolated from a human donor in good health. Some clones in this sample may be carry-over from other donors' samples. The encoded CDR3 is CASSSTGEGGETQYF.